This TCR beta chain comes out of a study of early stage breast cancer tumors. Background on the study: Of fewer than 20 invasive breast tumors, about a dozen were hormone receptor-positive, HER2-negative. Whole-study results and caveats: Comparing each tissue with blood distinguished tumor from normal in 14 of 16 patients. Commonly generated sequences made up most enriched TCRB sequences shared between patients. Tumors had about 2.5-fold higher T cell density and higher clonality than adjacent normal breast tissue.

This clone was observed a few times. No antigen is known for it. Some clones are missing from TCRdb's copy, which holds only in-frame ones; the method was immunoSEQ multiplex PCR. This table has some 32,000 clones, 70% to 75% appearing once. The TCR comes from a person younger than 45 with breast cancer. The sequenced material came from breast tumor tissue.

The CDR3 loop is CASSVGQGIRNTEAFF. The DNA for the CDR3 is TGTGCCAGCAGCGTAGGACAGGGCATTCGGAACACTGAAGCTTTCTTT. This sequence joins TRBV9 and TRBJ1-1, with TRBD1 matching over 7 bases. The germline CDR1 and CDR2 sequences are SGDLS and YYNGEE. V shed 0 bases and J 1 base; nucleotides not matched to a gene: 6. The CDR3 is made up of 16 amino acids.